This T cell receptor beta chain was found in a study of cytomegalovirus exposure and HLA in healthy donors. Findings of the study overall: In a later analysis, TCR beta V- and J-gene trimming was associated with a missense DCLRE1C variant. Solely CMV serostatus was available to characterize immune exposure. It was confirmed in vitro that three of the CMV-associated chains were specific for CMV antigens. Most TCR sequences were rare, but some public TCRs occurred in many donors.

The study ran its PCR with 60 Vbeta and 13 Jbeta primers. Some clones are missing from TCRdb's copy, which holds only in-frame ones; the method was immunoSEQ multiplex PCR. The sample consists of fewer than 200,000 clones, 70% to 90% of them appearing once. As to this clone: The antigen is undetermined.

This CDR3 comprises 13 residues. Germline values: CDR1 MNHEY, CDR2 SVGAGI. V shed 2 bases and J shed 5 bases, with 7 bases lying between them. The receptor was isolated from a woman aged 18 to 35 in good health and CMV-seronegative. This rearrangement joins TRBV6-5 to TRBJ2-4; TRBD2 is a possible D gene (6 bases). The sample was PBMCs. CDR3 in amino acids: CASSYPGENIQYF. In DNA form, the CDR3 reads TGTGCCAGCAGTTACCCGGGAGAAAACATTCAGTACTTC.